This T cell receptor beta chain was observed in a study of shared clonotypes between healthy human individuals. Generated by immunoSEQ multiplex PCR, the TCRdb table keeps only in-frame clones and is missing some. The sample records fewer than 1.6 million clones, approximately 98.5% being singletons. Germline lookup yields CDR1 SGHAT and CDR2 FQNNGV. The germline V and J ends were trimmed by 3 bases and 2 bases, with 8 bases remaining between them. This CDR3 is 14 amino acids long. The clonotype was recovered from a man younger than 45 in good health. Sequenced material: naive CD4+ T cells sorted from blood. Subset denoted: CD45RA+ positively selected. V is TRBV11-2 and J is TRBJ2-1; D not certain. CDR3 sequence (DNA): TGTGCCAGCAGCTTCGGATGGACCTACAATGAGCAGTTCTTC. This translates into CASSFGWTYNEQFF.